The sequence of this TCR beta chain was determined in a study of cytomegalovirus exposure and HLA in healthy donors. General study points: The study listed 150 to 200 cytomegalovirus-associated TCR beta chains. Most TCR beta V segments were productive about 87% or about 30% of the time in an earlier analysis. In a later analysis, most CMV-associated TCR beta chains appeared HLA-restricted. Accounts indicate the classifier identified cytomegalovirus status with strong specificity and sensitivity.

The CDR3 has 14 residues. Germline loops: CDR1 SQVTM, CDR2 ANQGSEA. Trimming pared 7 bases from V and 0 bases from J, leaving 12 bases between. Regarding this clone: Antigen unknown.

Primers included in the PCR were 60 Vbeta and 13 Jbeta primers. Repertoires were generated with immunoSEQ multiplex PCR, while TCRdb's copy carries only in-frame clones and drops some. The sample has about 95,000 clones; more than 70% are singletons. The rearrangement links TRBV29-1 to TRBJ2-2, with D possibly TRBD1 on 6 matching bases. This sequence originates from a man younger than 30 in good health and CMV-seropositive. Material for sequencing was PBMCs. Here the CDR3 DNA reads TGCAGCGCGGGGTGGACAGCGAACACCGGGGAGCTGTTTTTT. It codes for CSAGWTANTGELFF.